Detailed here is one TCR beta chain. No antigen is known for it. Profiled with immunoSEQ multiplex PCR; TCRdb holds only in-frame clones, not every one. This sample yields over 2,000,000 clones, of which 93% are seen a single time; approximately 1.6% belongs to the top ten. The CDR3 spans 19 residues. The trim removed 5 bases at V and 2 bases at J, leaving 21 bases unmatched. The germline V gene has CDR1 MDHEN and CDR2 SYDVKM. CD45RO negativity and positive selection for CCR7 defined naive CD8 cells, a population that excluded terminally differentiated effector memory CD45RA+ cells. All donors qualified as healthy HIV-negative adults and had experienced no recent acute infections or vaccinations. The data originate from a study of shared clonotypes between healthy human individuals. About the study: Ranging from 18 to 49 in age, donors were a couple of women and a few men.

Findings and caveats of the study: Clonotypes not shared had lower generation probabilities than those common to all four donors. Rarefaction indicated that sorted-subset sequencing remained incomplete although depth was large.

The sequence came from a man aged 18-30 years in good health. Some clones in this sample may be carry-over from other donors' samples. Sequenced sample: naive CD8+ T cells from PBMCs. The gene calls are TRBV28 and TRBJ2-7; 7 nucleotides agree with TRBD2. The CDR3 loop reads CASSAPIAGELPSTYEQYF. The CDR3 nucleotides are TGTGCCAGCAGTGCCCCCATCGCGGGAGAGCTCCCCAGCACCTACGAGCAGTACTTC.